Listed below are T cell receptor beta chains from one sample, sequenced in a study of blood T cell repertoires in COVID-19. Clones were sequenced by immunoSEQ multiplex PCR, and TCRdb holds only the in-frame ones, with some missing. The sample lists 90,000 to 150,000 clones; 80% to 90% were seen once. Sequences were obtained from peripheral blood. The receptors were gathered from a man aged 65 to 79 with active or convalescent COVID-19. Both conserved end residues are part of each CDR3. Fields, in order: CDR3 protein, CDR3 DNA, clone size, J gene, D gene, V gene. D genes are given only for firm matches. Some rows mark clone size as missing; the rest say once, few, many or name a class of expanded clone.

CASGGRSTSEKLFF,TGTGCCAGCGGCGGGCGGTCGACGTCTGAAAAACTGTTTTTT,-,TRBJ1-4,-,TRBV19
CATSRGTIEQFF,TGTGCCACCAGCCGAGGGACTATTGAGCAGTTCTTC,-,TRBJ2-1,TRBD2,TRBV24-1
CASSLEGQVIDTQYF,TGTGCCAGCAGCTTAGAGGGACAGGTTATAGATACGCAGTATTTT,-,TRBJ2-3,TRBD1,TRBV7-9
CSASLLAGVAIQYF,TGCAGTGCTAGTCTACTAGCCGGGGTTGCAATTCAGTACTTC,-,TRBJ2-4,-,TRBV20-1
CASSQGQGSSFF,TGTGCCAGCAGCCAAGGACAGGGCTCGTCTTTCTTT,-,TRBJ1-1,TRBD1,TRBV3-1/TRBV3-2
CASSLTPGIGYTF,TGTGCCAGCAGCTTAACACCAGGGATCGGCTACACCTTC,-,TRBJ1-2,-,TRBV7-3
CASSLTAGLNQPQHF,TGTGCCAGCAGTTTAACAGCAGGGCTCAATCAGCCCCAGCATTTT,-,TRBJ1-5,-,TRBV28
CASSRDRAYEQYF,TGCGCCAGCAGTCGGGACAGGGCCTACGAGCAGTACTTC,-,TRBJ2-7,TRBD1,TRBV10-2
CASSRGADTQYF,TGTGCCAGCAGCCGGGGGGCTGATACGCAGTATTTT,once,TRBJ2-3,-,TRBV13
CASRGPYGAKNIQYF,TGTGCCAGTAGGGGGCCGTACGGCGCCAAAAACATTCAGTACTTC,-,TRBJ2-4,-,TRBV19
CASSVGGTSGQETQYF,TGTGCCAGCAGCGTAGGAGGGACTAGCGGGCAAGAGACCCAGTACTTC,-,TRBJ2-5,TRBD2,TRBV9
CASSPPGPGIEKLFF,TGTGCCAGCTCACCACCAGGTCCAGGGATCGAAAAACTGTTTTTT,-,TRBJ1-4,-,TRBV18
CASAETGANYGYTF,TGTGCCAGCGCGGAGACAGGGGCTAACTATGGCTACACCTTC,once,TRBJ1-2,TRBD1,TRBV27
CASSFRRDYTLYEQYF,TGTGCCAGCAGTTTTCGCCGGGACTACACCCTCTACGAGCAGTACTTC,many,TRBJ2-7,TRBD2,TRBV6-2/TRBV6-3
CASSVEYEQFF,TGTGCCAGCAGCGTGGAGTATGAGCAGTTCTTC,-,TRBJ2-1,-,TRBV9
CASSYRTGGLYGYTF,TGTGCCAGCAGTTATAGGACAGGGGGCCTCTATGGCTACACCTTC,-,TRBJ1-2,TRBD1,TRBV28
CARGPSGGGSYEQYF,TGCGCCCGAGGCCCCTCGGGAGGGGGGTCCTACGAGCAGTACTTC,-,TRBJ2-7,TRBD2,TRBV5-1
CASKANANTGELFF,TGTGCCAGCAAAGCGAACGCGAACACCGGGGAGCTGTTTTTT,-,TRBJ2-2,-,TRBV2
CASSSRGRIGEQYF,TGTGCCAGCAGCTCCCGGGGTAGGATTGGCGAGCAGTACTTC,-,TRBJ2-7,-,TRBV28
CAITSGRYNEQFF,TGTGCCATTACTAGCGGGAGGTACAATGAGCAGTTCTTC,-,TRBJ2-1,TRBD2,TRBV10-3
CASSEASKQFF,TGTGCCAGCAGTGAGGCTAGTAAGCAGTTCTTC,-,TRBJ2-1,-,TRBV2
CASSRTGAGYTDTQYF,TGCGCCAGCAGCCGGACGGGAGCGGGTTACACAGATACGCAGTATTTT,-,TRBJ2-3,-,TRBV4-1
CASSFDPGGNTIYF,TGTGCCAGCAGCTTCGATCCGGGAGGAAACACCATATATTTT,-,TRBJ1-3,-,TRBV7-9
CASSFGGGAETQYF,TGTGCCAGCAGTTTCGGAGGCGGCGCGGAGACCCAGTACTTC,-,TRBJ2-5,-,TRBV28
CASSQGATSYGYTF,TGTGCCAGCAGCCAAGGGGCCACCTCATATGGCTACACCTTC,-,TRBJ1-2,-,TRBV3-1/TRBV3-2
CASKPQGAGAEAFF,TGTGCCAGTAAGCCTCAGGGGGCAGGGGCTGAAGCTTTCTTT,once,TRBJ1-1,TRBD1,TRBV19
CASRRQGEGEGKLFF,TGCGCCAGCAGACGACAGGGAGAGGGAGAGGGGAAACTGTTTTTT,once,TRBJ1-4,TRBD1,TRBV4-1
CASSFSGVAGSGLGRNEQFF,TGCGCCAGCAGCTTTAGCGGGGTAGCGGGATCGGGTCTGGGTCGCAATGAGCAGTTCTTC,-,TRBJ2-1,TRBD2,TRBV5-1
CASKRGRDTGELFF,TGTGCCAGCAAGCGGGGGCGCGACACCGGGGAGCTGTTTTTT,-,TRBJ2-2,TRBD2,TRBV2
CASSLEGLETGELFF,TGTGCCAGCAGCTTAGAGGGACTGGAGACCGGGGAGCTGTTTTTT,-,TRBJ2-2,-,TRBV7-8
CASSGRLRGNYGYTF,TGTGCCAGCAGCGGAAGGCTCAGGGGTAACTATGGCTACACCTTC,-,TRBJ1-2,-,TRBV5-6
CASSETQAPYYGYTF,TGTGCCAGCAGTGAGACACAGGCCCCCTACTATGGCTACACCTTC,-,TRBJ1-2,-,TRBV6-1
CASSRGQGEGQETQYF,TGTGCCAGCAGCCGAGGACAGGGTGAGGGGCAAGAGACCCAGTACTTC,-,TRBJ2-5,TRBD1,TRBV3-1/TRBV3-2
CASSPSAYNEQFF,TGTGCCAGCAGCCCGAGCGCTTACAATGAGCAGTTCTTC,-,TRBJ2-1,-,TRBV6-2/TRBV6-3
CAWSAVGGSYGYTF,TGTGCCTGGAGTGCCGTAGGGGGAAGCTATGGCTACACCTTC,-,TRBJ1-2,-,TRBV30
CASSRDHSGQAFLYGYTF,TGTGCCAGTAGTAGGGACCATTCGGGACAGGCCTTTCTCTATGGCTACACCTTC,-,TRBJ1-2,TRBD1,TRBV19
CASRGRTEAFF,TGTGCCAGCAGGGGGCGGACTGAAGCTTTCTTT,once,TRBJ1-1,-,TRBV28
CASSRQPDTQYF,TGTGCCAGCAGCAGACAGCCGGATACGCAGTATTTT,-,TRBJ2-3,-,TRBV12-3/TRBV12-4
CASSGQGDGYTF,TGTGCCAGCAGCGGACAGGGGGATGGCTACACCTTC,once,TRBJ1-2,TRBD1,TRBV28
CASTAASSYNEQFF,TGTGCCAGCACAGCGGCATCATCCTACAATGAGCAGTTCTTC,-,TRBJ2-1,-,TRBV28
CASSLAKFSGEAFF,TGTGCCAGCAGCTTAGCCAAGTTCTCGGGTGAAGCTTTCTTT,-,TRBJ1-1,-,TRBV7-2
CASSLSRGPQHF,TGTGCCAGCAGTCTATCCAGGGGACCCCAGCATTTT,-,TRBJ1-5,-,TRBV28
CASSWTVSYNEQFF,TGTGCCAGCTCCTGGACAGTCTCCTACAATGAGCAGTTCTTC,-,TRBJ2-1,-,TRBV18
CATSGQGDTQYF,TGTGCCACCAGCGGACAGGGGGATACGCAGTATTTT,-,TRBJ2-3,TRBD1,TRBV15
CASSYGANGYTF,TGTGCCAGCAGTTATGGGGCTAATGGCTACACCTTC,-,TRBJ1-2,-,TRBV6-6
CATSEGTDDEAFF,TGTGCCACCAGTGAGGGGACAGACGATGAAGCTTTCTTT,-,TRBJ1-1,TRBD1,TRBV24-1
CASSPRTGPTGELFF,TGTGCCAGCTCACCACGGACAGGGCCCACCGGGGAGCTGTTTTTT,few,TRBJ2-2,TRBD1,TRBV18
CASSSGSLTQYF,TGTGCCAGCAGTTCAGGATCCCTGACGCAGTATTTT,few,TRBJ2-3,-,TRBV27
CASSLAGDLNYGYTF,TGTGCCAGCAGCCTGGCAGGGGATCTCAACTATGGCTACACCTTC,-,TRBJ1-2,-,TRBV7-2
CASSPGQGSGGELFF,TGTGCCAGCTCACCCGGACAGGGGAGTGGCGGGGAGCTGTTTTTT,-,TRBJ2-2,TRBD1,TRBV18
CASSSLRGFGYTF,TGTGCCAGCAGTTCCCTGCGGGGGTTTGGCTACACCTTC,-,TRBJ1-2,-,TRBV28
CASSLLADGAGELFF,TGTGCCAGCAGTTTACTGGCGGATGGAGCCGGGGAGCTGTTTTTT,-,TRBJ2-2,-,TRBV27
CASSANEGHRGEQFF,TGTGCCAGCAGCGCAAACGAGGGACACCGAGGAGAGCAGTTCTTC,once,TRBJ2-1,-,TRBV9
CASLSGGRSTNEKLFF,TGTGCCAGCCTCTCAGGGGGCAGATCAACTAATGAAAAACTGTTTTTT,-,TRBJ1-4,TRBD1,TRBV28
CASSPAQGKSPGELFF,TGTGCCAGCTCACCCGCACAGGGAAAAAGCCCCGGGGAGCTGTTTTTT,-,TRBJ2-2,-,TRBV18
CAWSVGSGTGVSDYGYTF,TGTGCCTGGAGTGTAGGTTCAGGGACAGGGGTTTCCGACTATGGCTACACCTTC,-,TRBJ1-2,TRBD1,TRBV30
CASEVNVDRGIGEKLFF,TGTGCCAGCGAAGTGAACGTAGACAGGGGGATTGGGGAAAAACTGTTTTTT,-,TRBJ1-4,TRBD1,TRBV2
CASSLDRVDDKNIQYF,TGTGCCAGCAGTCTGGACAGGGTGGATGACAAAAACATTCAGTACTTC,-,TRBJ2-4,TRBD1,TRBV6-6